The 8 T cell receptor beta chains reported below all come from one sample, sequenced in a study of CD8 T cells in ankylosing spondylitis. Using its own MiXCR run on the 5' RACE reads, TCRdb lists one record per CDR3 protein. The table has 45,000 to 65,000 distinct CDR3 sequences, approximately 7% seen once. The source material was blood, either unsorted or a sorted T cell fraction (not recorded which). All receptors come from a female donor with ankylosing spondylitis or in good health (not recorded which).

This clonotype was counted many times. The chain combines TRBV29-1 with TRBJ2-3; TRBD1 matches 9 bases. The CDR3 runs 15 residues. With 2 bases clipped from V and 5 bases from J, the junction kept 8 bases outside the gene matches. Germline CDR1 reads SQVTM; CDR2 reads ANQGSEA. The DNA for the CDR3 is TGCAGCGTTGAAAGGGACAGGGCCTTAGAAGATACGCAGTATTTT. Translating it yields CSVERDRALEDTQYF.

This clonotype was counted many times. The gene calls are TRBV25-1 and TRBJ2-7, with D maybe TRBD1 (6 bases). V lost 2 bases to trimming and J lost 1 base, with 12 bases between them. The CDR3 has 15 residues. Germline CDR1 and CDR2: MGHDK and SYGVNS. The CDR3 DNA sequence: TGTGCCAGCAGTGAAGGCGAACAGGGTTCCTACGAGCAGTACTTC. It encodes CASSEGEQGSYEQYF.

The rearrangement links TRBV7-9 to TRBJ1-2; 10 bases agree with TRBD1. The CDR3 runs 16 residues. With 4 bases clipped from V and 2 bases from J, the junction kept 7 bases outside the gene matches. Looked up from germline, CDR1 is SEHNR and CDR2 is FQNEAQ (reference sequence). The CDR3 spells CASSYGDRGLNYGYTF. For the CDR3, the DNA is TGTGCCAGCAGCTACGGGGACAGGGGCCTCAACTATGGCTACACCTTC.

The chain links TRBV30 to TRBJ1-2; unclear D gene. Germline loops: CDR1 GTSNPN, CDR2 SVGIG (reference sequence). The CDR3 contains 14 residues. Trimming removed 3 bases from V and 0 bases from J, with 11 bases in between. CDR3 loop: CAWSVVTANYGYTF. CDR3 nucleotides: TGTGCCTGGAGCGTGGTCACAGCTAACTATGGCTACACCTTC.

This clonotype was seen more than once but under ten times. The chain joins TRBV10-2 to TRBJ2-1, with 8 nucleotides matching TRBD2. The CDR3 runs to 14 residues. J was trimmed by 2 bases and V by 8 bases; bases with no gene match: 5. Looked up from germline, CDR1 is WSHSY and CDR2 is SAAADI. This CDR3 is CASRSGGPYNEQFF. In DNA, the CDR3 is TGCGCCAGCCGAAGCGGGGGTCCCTACAATGAGCAGTTCTTC.

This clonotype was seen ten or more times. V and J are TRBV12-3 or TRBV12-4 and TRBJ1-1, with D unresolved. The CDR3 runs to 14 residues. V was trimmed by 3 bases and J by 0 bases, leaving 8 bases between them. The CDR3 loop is CASSLQSMNTEAFF. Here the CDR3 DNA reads TGTGCCAGCAGTTTGCAGAGCATGAACACTGAAGCTTTCTTT.

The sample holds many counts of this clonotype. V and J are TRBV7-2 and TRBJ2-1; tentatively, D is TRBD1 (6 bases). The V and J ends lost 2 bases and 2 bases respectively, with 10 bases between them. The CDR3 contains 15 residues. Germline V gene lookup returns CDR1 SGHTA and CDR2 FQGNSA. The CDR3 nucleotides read TGTGCCAGCAGCTTAATGGCAGGGGCCTACAATGAGCAGTTCTTC. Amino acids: CASSLMAGAYNEQFF.

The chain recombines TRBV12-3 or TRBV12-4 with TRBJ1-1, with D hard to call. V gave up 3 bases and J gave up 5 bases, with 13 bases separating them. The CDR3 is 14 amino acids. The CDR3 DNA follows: TGTGCCAGCAGTTTGGTGCGAAAGAGGACTGAAGCTTTCTTT. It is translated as CASSLVRKRTEAFF.